This TCR beta chain is from a study of blood T cell repertoires in COVID-19. The data were produced by immunoSEQ multiplex PCR, yet TCRdb's version contains in-frame clones alone and is incomplete. The repertoire holds some 99,000 clones, with approximately 87% as singletons. Germline loops: CDR1 SGHTA, CDR2 FQGNSA. V dropped 8 bases and J dropped 0 bases, with 11 bases sitting between them. The CDR3 length is 15 residues. This receptor was taken from a woman aged 60-75 years with acute or convalescent COVID-19. V and J are TRBV7-2 and TRBJ2-6; no clear D. The sequencing sample was made of peripheral blood. The DNA for the CDR3 is TGTGCCAGCTTTCGGCCAGGCTCTGGGGCCAACGTCCTGACTTTC. Translation: CASFRPGSGANVLTF.